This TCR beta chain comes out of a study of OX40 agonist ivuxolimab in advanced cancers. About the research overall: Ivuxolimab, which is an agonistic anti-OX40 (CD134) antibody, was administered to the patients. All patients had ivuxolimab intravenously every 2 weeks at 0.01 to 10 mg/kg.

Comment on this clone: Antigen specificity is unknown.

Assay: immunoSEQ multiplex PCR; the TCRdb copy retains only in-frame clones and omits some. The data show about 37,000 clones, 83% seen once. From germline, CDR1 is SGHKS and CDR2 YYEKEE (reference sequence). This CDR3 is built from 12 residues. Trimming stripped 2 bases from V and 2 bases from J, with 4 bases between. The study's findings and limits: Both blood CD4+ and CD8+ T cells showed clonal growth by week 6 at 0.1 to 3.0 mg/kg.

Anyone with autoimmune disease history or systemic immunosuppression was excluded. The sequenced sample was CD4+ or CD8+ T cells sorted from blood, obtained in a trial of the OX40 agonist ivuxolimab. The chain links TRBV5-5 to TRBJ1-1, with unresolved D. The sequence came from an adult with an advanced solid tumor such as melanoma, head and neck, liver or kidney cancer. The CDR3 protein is CASSLRNTEAFF. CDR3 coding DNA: TGTGCCAGCAGCTTAAGAAACACTGAAGCTTTCTTT.